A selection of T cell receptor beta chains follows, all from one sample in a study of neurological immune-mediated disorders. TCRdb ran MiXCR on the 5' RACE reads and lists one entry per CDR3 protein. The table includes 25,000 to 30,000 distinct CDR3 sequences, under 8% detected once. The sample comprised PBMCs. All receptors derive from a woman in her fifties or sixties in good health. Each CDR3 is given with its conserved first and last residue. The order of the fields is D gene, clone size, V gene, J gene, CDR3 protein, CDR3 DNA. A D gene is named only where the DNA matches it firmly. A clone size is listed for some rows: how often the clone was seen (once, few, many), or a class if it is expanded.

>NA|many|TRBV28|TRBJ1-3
CASSFGGSGNTIYF
TGTGCCAGCAGTTTTGGTGGTTCTGGAAACACCATATATTTT
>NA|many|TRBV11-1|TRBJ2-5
CASSWSRAQETQYF
TGTGCCAGCAGCTGGAGCAGGGCCCAAGAGACCCAGTACTTC
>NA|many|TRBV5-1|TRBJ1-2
CASTREHEANYGYTF
TGCGCCAGCACCCGGGAGCACGAGGCTAACTATGGCTACACCTTC
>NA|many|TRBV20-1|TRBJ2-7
CSATPALKPSYEQYF
TGCAGTGCTACGCCCGCCCTGAAACCCAGTTACGAGCAGTACTTC
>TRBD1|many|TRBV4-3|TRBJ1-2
CASSQLQGASEGYTF
TGCGCCAGCAGCCAATTACAGGGGGCGAGTGAGGGCTACACCTTC
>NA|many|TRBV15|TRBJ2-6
CATSSRTRGSGANVLTF
TGTGCCACCAGCAGCAGGACCAGGGGCTCTGGGGCCAACGTCCTGACTTTC
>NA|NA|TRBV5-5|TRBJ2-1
CASSLVGAYGRNEQFF
TGTGCCAGCAGCTTGGTCGGGGCGTACGGCCGCAATGAGCAGTTCTTC
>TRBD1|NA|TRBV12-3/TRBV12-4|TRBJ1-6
CASSLGDRGLSSPLHF
TGTGCCAGCAGTCTCGGCGACAGGGGGCTTAGTTCACCCCTCCACTTT
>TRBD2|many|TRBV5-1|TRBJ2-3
CASSFNPSGLAGGRRDTQYF
TGCGCCAGCAGCTTTAATCCCTCGGGACTAGCGGGGGGCCGGAGAGATACGCAGTATTTT
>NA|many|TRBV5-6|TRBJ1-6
CASSRPNSPLHF
TGTGCCAGCAGCCGGCCTAATTCACCCCTCCACTTT
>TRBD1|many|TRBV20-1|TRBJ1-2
CSARAYAGGGGYTF
TGCAGTGCTAGAGCATACGCAGGGGGTGGCGGCTACACCTTC
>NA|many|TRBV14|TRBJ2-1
CASSRPGRGNEQFF
TGTGCCAGCAGCCGCCCGGGGAGAGGCAATGAGCAGTTCTTC
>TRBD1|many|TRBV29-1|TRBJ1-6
CSVATGFASPLHF
TGCAGCGTGGCGACAGGGTTTGCTTCACCCCTCCACTTT
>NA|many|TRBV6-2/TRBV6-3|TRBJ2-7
CASSQFYEQYF
TGTGCCAGCAGTCAGTTCTACGAGCAGTACTTC
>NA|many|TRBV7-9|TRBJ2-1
CASSLGRGTRNEQFF
TGTGCCAGCAGCTTAGGGCGCGGGACACGAAATGAGCAGTTCTTC
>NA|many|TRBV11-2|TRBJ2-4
CASSLETGNIQYF
TGTGCCAGCAGCCTCGAAACAGGGAACATTCAGTACTTC
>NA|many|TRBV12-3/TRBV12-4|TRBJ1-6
CASSPGTQNSPLHF
TGTGCCAGCAGCCCGGGAACTCAGAATTCACCCCTCCACTTT
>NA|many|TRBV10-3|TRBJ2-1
CAIGKTISYNEQFF
TGTGCCATCGGTAAGACAATTTCCTACAATGAGCAGTTCTTC
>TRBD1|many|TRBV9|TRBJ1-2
CASSVEQGGNYGYTF
TGTGCCAGCAGCGTAGAACAGGGGGGCAACTATGGCTACACCTTC
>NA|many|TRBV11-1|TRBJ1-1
CASSLARRGQTEAFF
TGTGCCAGCAGCTTAGCCCGGCGAGGTCAGACTGAAGCTTTCTTT
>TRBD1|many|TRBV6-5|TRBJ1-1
CASRPGQMNTEAFF
TGTGCCAGCAGACCGGGACAGATGAACACTGAAGCTTTCTTT
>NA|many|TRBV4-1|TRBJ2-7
CASSQSGEQYF
TGCGCCAGCAGCCAGTCAGGGGAGCAGTACTTC
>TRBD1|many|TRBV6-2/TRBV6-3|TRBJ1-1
CASGFRGTEAFF
TGTGCCAGCGGATTCAGGGGGACTGAAGCTTTCTTT
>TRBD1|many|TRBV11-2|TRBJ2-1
CASSLGPGQYNEQFF
TGTGCCAGCAGCTTAGGTCCGGGACAGTACAATGAGCAGTTCTTC
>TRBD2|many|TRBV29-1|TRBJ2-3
CSVGRTSGGASTDTQYF
TGCAGCGTTGGACGGACTAGCGGGGGGGCTAGCACAGATACGCAGTATTTT
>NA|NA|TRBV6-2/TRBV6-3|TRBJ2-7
CVSSQFYEQYF
TGTGTCAGCAGTCAGTTCTACGAGCAGTACTTT
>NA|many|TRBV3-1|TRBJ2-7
CASSQVLTAASYEQYF
TGTGCCAGCAGCCAAGTGTTAACAGCCGCCTCCTACGAGCAGTACTTC
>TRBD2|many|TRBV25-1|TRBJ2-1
CASSVASGNNEQFF
TGTGCCAGCAGTGTAGCTAGCGGCAACAATGAGCAGTTCTTC
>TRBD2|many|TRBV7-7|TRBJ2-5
CASSSGMGETQYF
TGTGCCAGCAGCAGCGGGATGGGGGAGACCCAGTACTTC
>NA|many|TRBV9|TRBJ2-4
CASSVLADLAKNIQYF
TGTGCCAGCAGCGTTCTGGCGGATCTAGCCAAAAACATTCAGTACTTC
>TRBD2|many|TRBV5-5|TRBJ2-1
CASSPSSGRALSYNEQFF
TGTGCCAGCAGCCCCTCTAGCGGGAGGGCCCTATCCTACAATGAGCAGTTCTTC
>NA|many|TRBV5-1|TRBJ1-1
CASRSWGTVNTEAFF
TGCGCCAGCAGAAGTTGGGGGACTGTGAACACTGAAGCTTTCTTT
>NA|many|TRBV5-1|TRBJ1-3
CASSLAGVSGNTIYF
TGCGCCAGCAGCTTGGCCGGGGTGTCCGGAAACACCATATATTTT
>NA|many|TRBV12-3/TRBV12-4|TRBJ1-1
CASIRTYNTEAFF
TGTGCCAGCATTCGGACGTATAACACTGAAGCTTTCTTT
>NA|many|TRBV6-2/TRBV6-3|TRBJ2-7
CASRPSGTASYEQYF
TGTGCCAGCAGACCCTCCGGGACGGCGTCCTACGAGCAGTACTTC
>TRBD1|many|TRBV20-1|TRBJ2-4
CSAKLDRGIQYF
TGCAGTGCTAAGCTGGACAGGGGCATTCAGTACTTC
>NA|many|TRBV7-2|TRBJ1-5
CASSLSAAMSNQPQHF
TGTGCCAGCAGCTTATCGGCAGCGATGAGCAATCAGCCCCAGCATTTT
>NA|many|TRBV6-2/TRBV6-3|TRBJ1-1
CASSLLAAEAFF
TGTGCCAGCAGCCTACTCGCGGCTGAAGCTTTCTTT
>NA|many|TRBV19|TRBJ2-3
CASNPTGHSSTDTQYF
TGTGCCAGTAATCCGACAGGACATTCTAGCACAGATACGCAGTATTTT
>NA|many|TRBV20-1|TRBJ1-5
CSARLGDGNQPQHF
TGCAGTGCTAGATTAGGGGACGGCAATCAGCCCCAGCATTTT
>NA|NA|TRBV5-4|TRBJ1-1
CASSLRSGQSEAFF
TGTGCCAGCAGCTTGAGGAGCGGACAGTCTGAAGCTTTCTTT
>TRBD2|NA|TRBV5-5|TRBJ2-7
CASSGQRETYEQYF
TGTGCCAGCAGCGGCCAGCGGGAGACCTACGAGCAGTACTTC
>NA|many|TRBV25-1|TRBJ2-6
CASSGGDSGSFGANVLTF
TGTGCCAGCAGTGGCGGGGACAGTGGTTCTTTCGGGGCCAACGTCCTGACTTTC
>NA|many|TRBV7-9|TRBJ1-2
CASTQTDVYGYTF
TGTGCCAGCACCCAGACTGATGTCTATGGCTACACCTTC